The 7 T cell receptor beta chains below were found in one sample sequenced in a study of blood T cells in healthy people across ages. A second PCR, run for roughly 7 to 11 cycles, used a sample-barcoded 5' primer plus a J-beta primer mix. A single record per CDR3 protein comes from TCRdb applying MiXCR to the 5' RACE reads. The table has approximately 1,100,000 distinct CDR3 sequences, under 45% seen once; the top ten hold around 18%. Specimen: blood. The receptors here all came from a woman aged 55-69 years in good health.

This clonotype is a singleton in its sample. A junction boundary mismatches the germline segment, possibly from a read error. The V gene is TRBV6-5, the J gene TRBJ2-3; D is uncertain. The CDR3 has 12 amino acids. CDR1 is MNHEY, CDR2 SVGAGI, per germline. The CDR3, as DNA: TGTGTCAGCAGTTCCGGCACAGATACGCAGTATTTT. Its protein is CVSSSGTDTQYF.

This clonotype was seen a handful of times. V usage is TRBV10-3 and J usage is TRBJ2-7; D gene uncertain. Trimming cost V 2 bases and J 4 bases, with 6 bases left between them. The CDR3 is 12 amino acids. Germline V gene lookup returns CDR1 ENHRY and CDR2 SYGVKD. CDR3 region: CAISENGYEQYF. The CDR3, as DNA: TGTGCCATCAGTGAGAACGGGTACGAGCAGTACTTC.

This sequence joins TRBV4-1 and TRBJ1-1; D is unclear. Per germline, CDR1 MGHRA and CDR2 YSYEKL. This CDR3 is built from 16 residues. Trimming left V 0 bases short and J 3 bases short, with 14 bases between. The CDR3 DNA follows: TGCGCCAGCAGCCAAGAGCAAGCCGTCCGAGACACTGAAGCTTTCTTT. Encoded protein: CASSQEQAVRDTEAFF.

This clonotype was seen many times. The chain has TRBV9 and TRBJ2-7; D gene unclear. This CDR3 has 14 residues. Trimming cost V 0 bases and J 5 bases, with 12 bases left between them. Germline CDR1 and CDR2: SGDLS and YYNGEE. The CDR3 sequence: CASSVGNRQDEQYF. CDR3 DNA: TGTGCCAGCAGCGTAGGAAATAGACAAGACGAGCAGTACTTC.

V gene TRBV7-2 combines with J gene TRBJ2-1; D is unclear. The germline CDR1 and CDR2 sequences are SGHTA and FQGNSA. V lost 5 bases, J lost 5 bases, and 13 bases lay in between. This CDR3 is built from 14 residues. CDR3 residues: CASSLRIRNNEQFF. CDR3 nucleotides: TGTGCCAGCAGCCTAAGGATTAGAAACAATGAGCAGTTCTTC.

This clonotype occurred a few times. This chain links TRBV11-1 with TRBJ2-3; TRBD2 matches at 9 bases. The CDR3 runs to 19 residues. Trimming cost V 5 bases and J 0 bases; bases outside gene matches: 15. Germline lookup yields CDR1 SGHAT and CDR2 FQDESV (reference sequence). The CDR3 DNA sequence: TGTGCCAGCAGCCCGGGGCGCGCGGCTAGCGGGGCCAGCACAGATACGCAGTATTTT. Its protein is CASSPGRAASGASTDTQYF.

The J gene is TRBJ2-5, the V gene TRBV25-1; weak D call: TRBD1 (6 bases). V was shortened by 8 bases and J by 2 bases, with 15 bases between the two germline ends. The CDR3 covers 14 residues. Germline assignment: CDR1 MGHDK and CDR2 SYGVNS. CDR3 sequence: CASEPGVVQETQYF. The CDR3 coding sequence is TGTGCCAGCGAACCAGGGGTGGTTCAAGAGACCCAGTACTTC.